The source of this TCR beta chain is a study of regulatory T cells in long-lasting Graves disease. Sample time point: newly diagnosed GD, antithyroid drugs for less than 3 months. Extracted PBMC RNA gave rise to the TCR library. V shed 4 bases and J shed 1 base, with 13 bases lying between them. Germline V lookup: CDR1 LGHNA, CDR2 YNFKEQ. The CDR3 has 15 residues. This clonotype occurred many times. CDR3-region Arm-PCR and iRepertoire HTBI primers produced the TCR beta libraries. One entry per CDR3 protein, called by TCRdb with MiXCR from the multiplex PCR reads. This sample has around 400,000 distinct CDR3 sequences, with 12% found just once. These data also featured in a second study, about T cells in Graves' hyperthyroidism and ophthalmopathy.

The material sequenced was peripheral blood mononuclear cells (PBMCs), taken at new diagnosis, from a patient treated with antithyroid drugs. This receptor was obtained from a woman aged 18-35 years with Graves disease. The chain links TRBV4-2 to TRBJ1-1; D not resolved. Written as DNA, the CDR3 is TGTGCCAGCAGCCCTGAGGACTGGGCGAACACTGAAGCTTTCTTT. Translation: CASSPEDWANTEAFF.